These 2 T cell receptor beta chains were sequenced from one sample in a study of early T cells in non-severe SARS-CoV-2 infection. TCRdb fed the 5' RACE reads into MiXCR, producing one record per CDR3 protein. The sample shows 50,000 to 60,000 distinct CDR3 sequences, approximately 9.7% of them seen only once. Source material: whole blood. Every receptor here comes from an adult who was a healthcare worker with PCR-confirmed SARS-CoV-2 infection or an uninfected control (not recorded which).

There are a few counts of this clonotype. The chain recombines TRBV12-3 or TRBV12-4 with TRBJ2-1; D assignment may be TRBD1 or TRBD2 (5 bases each). The length of the CDR3 is 15 residues. The ends were cut back, 5 bases at V and 4 bases at J, with 15 bases in the middle. CDR3 residues: CASSAGTSPYNEQFF. The CDR3 DNA sequence: TGTGCCAGCAGTGCCGGGACCTCCCCTTACAATGAGCAGTTCTTC.

This clonotype was counted many times. DNA of the CDR3: TGTGCCAGCAGCCAGTTAACCGGGGAGCTGTTTTTT. Amino acids: CASSQLTGELFF. The V call is TRBV3-1, the J call TRBJ2-2; no clear D. Germline V gene data show CDR1 as LGHDT and CDR2 as YNNKEL (reference sequence). The ends were cut back, 3 bases at V and 5 bases at J, with 4 bases in the middle. This CDR3 spans 12 amino acids.